The rows below give T cell receptor beta chains drawn from one sample of a study of Graves' ophthalmopathy and Graves' hyperthyroidism. A single record per CDR3 protein comes from TCRdb applying MiXCR to the multiplex PCR reads. This table has about 660,000 distinct CDR3 sequences, roughly 39% appearing once. The sample consisted of peripheral blood. The receptor set was obtained from an adult man with Graves' ophthalmopathy. Both conserved end residues are part of each CDR3. The order of the fields is D gene, V gene, J gene, clone size, CDR3 protein, CDR3 DNA. The D gene is left open where the match is weak. Clone size is given for some rows only: seen once, a few or many times, or a class if the clone is expanded.

D gene: NA; V gene: TRBV2; J gene: TRBJ1-6; clone size: NA; CDR3 protein: CASSSETTSPLHF; CDR3 DNA: TGTGCCAGCAGTTCTGAGACTACTTCACCCCTCCACTTT
D gene: TRBD2; V gene: TRBV27; J gene: TRBJ2-7; clone size: few; CDR3 protein: CASRTGGSSYEQYF; CDR3 DNA: TGTGCCAGCAGGACGGGGGGGAGCTCCTACGAGCAGTACTTC
D gene: NA; V gene: TRBV7-6; J gene: TRBJ1-5; clone size: NA; CDR3 protein: CASSQDTQHF; CDR3 DNA: TGTGCCAGCAGTCAGGACACCCAGCATTTT
D gene: NA; V gene: TRBV7-8; J gene: TRBJ2-5; clone size: many; CDR3 protein: CASSFLDRTQETQYF; CDR3 DNA: TGTGCCAGCAGCTTCTTGGACAGAACTCAAGAGACCCAGTACTTC
D gene: TRBD1; V gene: TRBV7-8; J gene: TRBJ1-4; clone size: few; CDR3 protein: CASRDAGTGNFATNEKLFF; CDR3 DNA: TGTGCCAGCAGAGATGCCGGGACAGGGAATTTTGCAACTAATGAAAAACTGTTTTTT
D gene: TRBD1; V gene: TRBV12-3/TRBV12-4; J gene: TRBJ1-1; clone size: once; CDR3 protein: CASSPPTGFGTEAFF; CDR3 DNA: TGTGCCAGCAGTCCACCGACAGGGTTTGGCACTGAAGCTTTCTTT
D gene: NA; V gene: TRBV25-1; J gene: TRBJ2-7; clone size: many; CDR3 protein: CASSFQGGQYF; CDR3 DNA: TGTGCCAGCAGTTTCCAGGGGGGGCAGTACTTC
D gene: NA; V gene: TRBV25-1; J gene: TRBJ2-5; clone size: many; CDR3 protein: CASSTSPQETQYF; CDR3 DNA: TGTGCCAGCAGTACTAGCCCGCAAGAGACCCAGTACTTC
D gene: TRBD2; V gene: TRBV20-1; J gene: TRBJ2-7; clone size: few; CDR3 protein: CSARDPGAGVPYEQYF; CDR3 DNA: TGCAGTGCTAGAGATCCGGGAGCGGGGGTCCCCTACGAGCAGTACTTC
D gene: TRBD1; V gene: TRBV2; J gene: TRBJ1-1; clone size: many; CDR3 protein: CASGQGSAPFRNTEAFF; CDR3 DNA: TGTGCCAGTGGACAGGGGTCCGCACCTTTTCGGAACACTGAAGCTTTCTTT
D gene: TRBD1; V gene: TRBV12-3/TRBV12-4; J gene: TRBJ1-1; clone size: many; CDR3 protein: CASSPDRGMTEAFF; CDR3 DNA: TGTGCCAGCAGTCCGGACAGGGGGATGACTGAAGCTTTCTTT
D gene: TRBD1; V gene: TRBV2; J gene: TRBJ1-4; clone size: NA; CDR3 protein: CASSVDSGTGWEKLFF; CDR3 DNA: TGTGCCAGCAGTGTTGACTCCGGGACAGGGTGGGAAAAACTGTTTTTT
D gene: NA; V gene: TRBV7-9; J gene: TRBJ1-1; clone size: many; CDR3 protein: CASSLFGRSTEAFF; CDR3 DNA: TGTGCCAGCAGCCTGTTTGGTCGCTCCACTGAAGCTTTCTTT
D gene: NA; V gene: TRBV20-1; J gene: TRBJ2-5; clone size: NA; CDR3 protein: CSAPRPGPFQETQYF; CDR3 DNA: TGCAGTGCTCCCAGGCCGGGACCCTTCCAAGAGACCCAGTACTTC
D gene: NA; V gene: TRBV12-3/TRBV12-4; J gene: TRBJ2-7; clone size: few; CDR3 protein: CASSLNEQYF; CDR3 DNA: TGTGCCAGCAGTTTAAACGAGCAGTACTTC
D gene: NA; V gene: TRBV12-3/TRBV12-4; J gene: TRBJ1-6; clone size: many; CDR3 protein: CASRDKLYSPLHF; CDR3 DNA: TGTGCCAGCCGGGACAAGCTGTATTCACCCCTCCACTTT
D gene: NA; V gene: TRBV11-2; J gene: TRBJ1-2; clone size: NA; CDR3 protein: CASSLEYRDSNYGYTF; CDR3 DNA: TGTGCCAGCAGCTTAGAATACAGGGACTCCAACTATGGCTACACCTTC
D gene: TRBD1; V gene: TRBV20-1; J gene: TRBJ1-2; clone size: NA; CDR3 protein: CSATPQGDYAYTF; CDR3 DNA: TGCAGTGCCACCCCCCAGGGGGACTATGCCTACACCTTC
D gene: NA; V gene: TRBV14; J gene: TRBJ1-2; clone size: many; CDR3 protein: CASSQERPLGNYGYTF; CDR3 DNA: TGTGCCAGCAGCCAAGAGCGGCCCCTGGGAAACTATGGCTACACCTTC
D gene: NA; V gene: TRBV10-3; J gene: TRBJ1-2; clone size: NA; CDR3 protein: CAITDAGLGSDGYTF; CDR3 DNA: TGTGCCATCACCGACGCAGGGTTAGGATCGGATGGCTACACCTTC
D gene: NA; V gene: TRBV20-1; J gene: TRBJ2-5; clone size: NA; CDR3 protein: CSAPRVGETQYF; CDR3 DNA: TGCAGTGCTCCGAGGGTGGGGGAGACCCAGTACTTC
D gene: TRBD1; V gene: TRBV10-3; J gene: TRBJ1-2; clone size: NA; CDR3 protein: CAVGQGEGGYTF; CDR3 DNA: TGTGCCGTTGGACAGGGGGAAGGGGGCTACACCTTC
D gene: NA; V gene: TRBV4-1; J gene: TRBJ1-1; clone size: NA; CDR3 protein: CASSQGVLSEAFF; CDR3 DNA: TGCGCCAGCAGCCAAGGTGTATTGTCTGAAGCTTTCTTT
D gene: TRBD1; V gene: TRBV12-3/TRBV12-4; J gene: TRBJ1-2; clone size: NA; CDR3 protein: CASSLWGTGYYGYTF; CDR3 DNA: TGTGCCAGCAGTTTATGGGGGACAGGGTACTATGGCTACACCTTC
D gene: NA; V gene: TRBV29-1; J gene: TRBJ1-3; clone size: NA; CDR3 protein: CSVEIAGRSGNTIYF; CDR3 DNA: TGCAGCGTGGAAATCGCAGGGAGATCTGGAAACACCATATATTTT
D gene: TRBD1; V gene: TRBV5-1; J gene: TRBJ2-7; clone size: many; CDR3 protein: CASRWDRSYEQYF; CDR3 DNA: TGCGCCAGCAGATGGGACAGGTCCTACGAGCAGTACTTC
D gene: NA; V gene: TRBV9; J gene: TRBJ1-1; clone size: many; CDR3 protein: CASSVEWTRTEAFF; CDR3 DNA: TGTGCCAGCAGCGTAGAGTGGACGAGGACCGAAGCTTTCTTT
D gene: NA; V gene: TRBV25-1; J gene: TRBJ1-1; clone size: NA; CDR3 protein: CASSLSRSLNTEAFF; CDR3 DNA: TGTGCCAGCAGTTTATCGAGGTCCCTGAACACTGAAGCTTTCTTT
D gene: NA; V gene: TRBV20-1; J gene: TRBJ2-7; clone size: many; CDR3 protein: CSARRGAGYEQYF; CDR3 DNA: TGCAGTGCTAGGAGGGGCGCAGGGTACGAGCAGTACTTC
D gene: TRBD2; V gene: TRBV7-3; J gene: TRBJ2-2; clone size: few; CDR3 protein: CATGLPGGIGELFF; CDR3 DNA: TGTGCCACGGGGCTCCCGGGAGGGATCGGGGAGCTGTTTTTT
D gene: TRBD1; V gene: TRBV6-5; J gene: TRBJ2-7; clone size: many; CDR3 protein: CASRPGQGSGEQYF; CDR3 DNA: TGTGCCAGCAGACCGGGACAGGGATCTGGTGAGCAGTACTTC
D gene: TRBD2; V gene: TRBV29-1; J gene: TRBJ2-2; clone size: NA; CDR3 protein: CSGISGRWTGELFF; CDR3 DNA: TGCAGCGGGATTAGCGGGAGGTGGACCGGGGAGCTGTTTTTT
D gene: NA; V gene: TRBV25-1; J gene: TRBJ1-3; clone size: NA; CDR3 protein: CASSYSTGGPSGNTIYF; CDR3 DNA: TGTGCCAGCAGTTACAGCACTGGAGGGCCCTCTGGAAACACCATATATTTT
D gene: NA; V gene: TRBV24-1; J gene: TRBJ2-5; clone size: NA; CDR3 protein: CATSDPSKGGKETQYF; CDR3 DNA: TGTGCCACCAGTGACCCTTCTAAGGGGGGAAAGGAGACCCAGTACTTC
D gene: NA; V gene: TRBV5-1; J gene: TRBJ1-2; clone size: NA; CDR3 protein: CASSFRTAANYGYTF; CDR3 DNA: TGCGCCAGCAGCTTCAGGACAGCAGCTAACTATGGCTACACCTTC
D gene: NA; V gene: TRBV20-1; J gene: TRBJ1-5; clone size: NA; CDR3 protein: CSAFPGTSPFSNQPQHF; CDR3 DNA: TGCAGTGCTTTCCCAGGGACAAGCCCTTTTAGCAATCAGCCCCAGCATTTT
D gene: TRBD1; V gene: TRBV12-3/TRBV12-4; J gene: TRBJ1-2; clone size: few; CDR3 protein: CASSQPGTAIYGYTF; CDR3 DNA: TGTGCCAGCAGCCAACCCGGGACAGCCATCTATGGCTACACCTTC
D gene: NA; V gene: TRBV29-1; J gene: TRBJ2-2; clone size: many; CDR3 protein: CSVGRRQNTGELFF; CDR3 DNA: TGCAGCGTTGGTAGGAGACAAAACACCGGGGAGCTGTTTTTT
D gene: TRBD1; V gene: TRBV29-1; J gene: TRBJ2-7; clone size: NA; CDR3 protein: CSVGPGTGNEQYF; CDR3 DNA: TGCAGCGTTGGCCCCGGGACAGGGAACGAGCAGTACTTC
D gene: TRBD1; V gene: TRBV4-3; J gene: TRBJ1-2; clone size: few; CDR3 protein: CASSQEGTGNSYGYTF; CDR3 DNA: TGCGCCAGCAGCCAAGAAGGGACAGGGAATTCCTATGGCTACACCTTC